These 30 T cell receptor beta chains were all obtained from the same sample, sequenced in a study of blood T cells in healthy people across ages. Primers used in a second PCR of roughly 6 to 12 cycles were a sample-barcoded 5' primer and a J-beta primer mix. TCRdb fed the 5' RACE reads into MiXCR, producing one record per CDR3 protein. The table records around 1,100,000 distinct CDR3 sequences, around two fifths of them present only once. Sequencing was carried out using blood. The receptors come from a man aged 18 to 29 in good health.

The chain recombines TRBV15 with TRBJ2-3, with D unresolved. Germline CDR1 LNHNV, CDR2 YYDKDF (reference sequence). This CDR3 contains 17 residues. With 0 bases removed from V and 1 base from J, the gap between germline ends came to 14 bases. CDR3 residues: CATSRDPEVKGTDTQYF. The CDR3 region has the DNA TGTGCCACCAGCAGAGATCCTGAGGTAAAGGGCACAGATACGCAGTATTTT.

Only a few counts were recorded for this clonotype. The V call is TRBV5-1, the J call TRBJ1-5; D ambiguous. This CDR3 contains 16 residues. V lost 3 bases, J lost 2 bases, and 15 bases lay in between. In germline, CDR1 is SGHRS, CDR2 YFSETQ. The CDR3 reads CASSWTLRVGNQPQHF. As DNA, the CDR3 is TGCGCCAGCAGCTGGACCTTGAGGGTTGGCAATCAGCCCCAGCATTTT.

The chain joins TRBV20-1 to TRBJ2-7; no definite D call. The CDR3 has 15 residues. Trimming cost V 4 bases and J 9 bases, with 25 bases left between them. In germline, CDR1 is DFQATT, CDR2 SNEGSKA (reference sequence). The CDR3 DNA sequence: TGCAGTGCTACCCAATTCGGTCCGCTAACAATGAGGCAGTACTTC. Its protein product is CSATQFGPLTMRQYF.

This chain uses TRBV20-1 with TRBJ1-6; D call uncertain. Trimming removed 0 bases at V and 7 bases at J, with 7 bases between. CDR1 and CDR2 from the germline V gene are DFQATT and SNEGSKA (reference sequence). The CDR3 consists of 13 residues. CDR3 sequence reads: CSAREAANSPLHF. As DNA, the CDR3 is TGCAGTGCTAGAGAGGCAGCGAATTCACCCCTCCACTTT.

This clonotype was counted a few times. The CDR3 sequence: CASSLSVDNYGYTF. The CDR3 coding sequence is TGTGCCAGCAGTTTATCCGTAGACAACTATGGCTACACCTTC. J is TRBJ1-2 and V is TRBV28; no clear D gene. Trimming stripped 1 base from V and 2 bases from J, with 8 bases between. Germline V gene data show CDR1 as MDHEN and CDR2 as SYDVKM. The CDR3 is 14 amino acids.

This clonotype was counted only a few times. The chain couples TRBV7-9 to TRBJ1-1; D uncertain. The CDR3 runs to 16 residues. In germline, CDR1 is SEHNR, CDR2 FQNEAQ (reference sequence). Between the trimmed V and J ends, which lost 4 bases and 4 bases, there was a span of 19 bases. The CDR3: CASSSKLGPGGTEAFF. Written as DNA, the CDR3 is TGTGCCAGCAGCTCTAAACTAGGGCCAGGAGGCACTGAAGCTTTCTTT.

The chain recombines TRBV12-3 or TRBV12-4 with TRBJ2-1; 10 bases map to TRBD2. Near its end, the DNA agrees better with TRBJ2-7, so the J call may be wrong. The CDR3 sequence is 16 residues long. The CDR3 is CASSTSSAGGSNEQYF. The CDR3, as DNA: TGTGCCAGCAGTACCTCCTCAGCGGGGGGGTCCAATGAGCAGTACTTC.

Ten or more counts support this clonotype. The chain links TRBV20-1 to TRBJ2-1; 7 nucleotides agree with TRBD2. Trimming at V came to 6 bases and at J to 5 bases, leaving 7 bases not matched to a gene. This CDR3 is built from 13 residues. Germline V gene lookup returns CDR1 DFQATT and CDR2 SNEGSKA (reference sequence). The CDR3: CSAQSGADNEQFF. The CDR3, as DNA: TGCAGTGCCCAAAGCGGGGCCGACAATGAGCAGTTCTTC.

This chain connects TRBV6-2 or TRBV6-3 to TRBJ1-5; no definite D call. V was shortened by 2 bases and J by 2 bases, with 22 bases between the two germline ends. The CDR3 is 19 amino acids. Germline CDR1 MNHEY, CDR2 SVGEGT. The CDR3: CASSYQAGGTRFGNQPQHF. CDR3 coding DNA: TGTGCCAGCAGTTACCAGGCAGGCGGTACTAGGTTTGGCAATCAGCCCCAGCATTTT.

This clonotype has just one count. J is TRBJ1-3 and V is TRBV15; D not certain. The germline CDR1 and CDR2 sequences are LNHNV and YYDKDF (reference sequence). With 0 bases removed from V and 4 bases from J, the gap between germline ends came to 13 bases. This CDR3 spans 16 amino acids. CDR3 in amino acids: CATSRDLAGLGNTIYF. The CDR3 DNA reads as TGTGCCACCAGCAGAGATCTTGCTGGGTTAGGAAACACCATATATTTT.

The rearrangement uses TRBV6-5 and TRBJ1-1; D is perhaps TRBD1 (5 bases). Germline-derived CDR1 and CDR2 are MNHEY and SVGAGI. Trimming shortened V by 0 bases and J by 0 bases, and 14 bases separated the two germline ends. CDR3 length equals 17 residues. This CDR3 is CASSYSWGERLNTEAFF. Here the CDR3 DNA reads TGTGCCAGCAGTTACTCCTGGGGGGAACGCCTGAACACTGAAGCTTTCTTT.

This clonotype was counted only a few times. This sequence joins TRBV7-2 and TRBJ2-3, with D possibly being TRBD2 (6 bases). The V gene's germline CDR1 is SGHTA and CDR2 FQGNSA. V lost 10 bases and J 6 bases, leaving 17 bases between the germline ends. The CDR3 contains 13 residues. The CDR3 sequence: CATQPRAGDTQYF. DNA of the CDR3: TGTGCCACGCAGCCGCGGGCGGGGGATACGCAGTATTTT.

The rearrangement links TRBV5-1 to TRBJ1-1; D call uncertain. Germline values: CDR1 SGHRS, CDR2 YFSETQ. CDR3 length: 14 amino acids. V lost 0 bases and J lost 7, with 13 bases in between. DNA of the CDR3: TGCGCCAGCAGCTTGGAGGTGGGAGGGATTGAAGCTTTCTTT. Translated: CASSLEVGGIEAFF.

This clonotype has at least ten counts. Sequence at one end of the junction differs from germline and may be a read error. The rearrangement joins TRBV11-1 to TRBJ1-1; D remains unclear. The CDR3 is 17 residues long. CDR1 is SGHAT, CDR2 FQDESV, per germline (reference sequence). Written as DNA, the CDR3 is TGTGCCAGCAGCTCGGACCGCGGCACGATCCAGAACACTGAGGCTTTCTTT. Its translation is CASSSDRGTIQNTEAFF.

This clonotype has just one count. CDR3 in amino acids: CSANRDRHVNTDTQYF. The DNA for the CDR3 is TGCAGTGCAAACCGGGACAGGCATGTGAACACAGATACGCAGTATTTT. This chain joins TRBV20-1 and TRBJ2-3; 8 nucleotides match TRBD1. Germline CDR1 is DFQATT and CDR2 is SNEGSKA (reference sequence). The CDR3 is 16 residues long. With V trimmed by 6 bases and J by 2 bases, 13 bases remained unmatched.

This chain links TRBV3-1 with TRBJ1-2; D not resolved. This CDR3 region has 13 residues. CDR1 is LGHDT and CDR2 is YNNKEL in the germline V gene (reference sequence). Trimming pared 2 bases from V and 4 bases from J, leaving 8 bases between. The CDR3 nucleotides read TGTGCCAGCAGCCAACTTAAAGCCTATGGCTACACCTTC. Protein product: CASSQLKAYGYTF.

This clonotype has a handful of counts. The chain couples TRBV7-2 to TRBJ2-5, with 9 bases fitting TRBD1. This CDR3 region has 14 residues. V trimming: 5 bases; J trimming: 2 bases; junction bases outside the gene matches: 3. Per germline, CDR1 SGHTA and CDR2 FQGNSA. CDR3 in amino acids: CASSNGQGQETQYF. CDR3 DNA sequence: TGTGCCAGCAGCAATGGACAGGGGCAAGAGACCCAGTACTTC.

The V call is TRBV7-2, the J call TRBJ2-7, with D possibly being TRBD1 or TRBD2 (7 bases each). The CDR3 has 14 amino acids. Germline V gene lookup returns CDR1 SGHTA and CDR2 FQGNSA. Trimming removed 2 bases from V and 4 bases from J, with 12 bases in between. For the CDR3, the DNA is TGTGCCAGCAGCTTAAGGGGGCGGGGGTACGAGCAGTACTTC. Translation: CASSLRGRGYEQYF.

This clonotype was seen only a few times. This rearrangement joins TRBV9 to TRBJ1-1, with a weak D call TRBD1 (6 bases). The germline CDR1 and CDR2 sequences are SGDLS and YYNGEE. The CDR3 runs 15 residues. V lost 0 bases and J 1 base, leaving 10 bases between the germline ends. The DNA for the CDR3 is TGTGCCAGCAGCGTAGGGGACACCTCGAACACTGAAGCTTTCTTT. It specifies CASSVGDTSNTEAFF.

The chain couples TRBV4-2 to TRBJ2-7; unclear D gene. Trimming took off 0 bases at V and 6 bases at J, with 9 bases between the two ends. Germline V CDR1 and CDR2: LGHNA, YNFKEQ. This CDR3 spans 13 amino acids. The CDR3: CASSQDLYREQYF. In DNA, the CDR3 is TGTGCCAGCAGCCAAGATCTGTATCGCGAGCAGTACTTC.

This clonotype was found a few times. The gene calls are TRBV9 and TRBJ2-3; D is undetermined. Germline CDR1 reads SGDLS; CDR2 reads YYNGEE. The CDR3 has 14 residues. V lost 4 bases, J lost 2 bases, and 11 bases lay in between. CDR3 sequence reads: CASSPNVYTDTQYF. The CDR3 DNA reads as TGTGCCAGCAGCCCCAATGTCTACACAGATACGCAGTATTTT.

V gene TRBV28 combines with J gene TRBJ1-4; 10 bases match TRBD1. The CDR3 totals 15 residues. Germline CDR1 is MDHEN and CDR2 is SYDVKM. The V and J ends lost 6 bases and 8 bases, in that order; junction bases with no gene match: 9. The CDR3 DNA sequence: TGTGCCAGCAGCGGGCGGGACAGGGGTCTCGAAAAACTGTTTTTT. This encodes CASSGRDRGLEKLFF.

This clonotype came up many times. The chain joins TRBV28 to TRBJ2-7; the D call may be TRBD1 or TRBD2 (5 bases each). The CDR3 contains 13 residues. Trimming removed 6 bases from V and 3 bases from J, with 12 bases in between. Germline loops: CDR1 MDHEN, CDR2 SYDVKM. The CDR3, as DNA: TGTGCCAGCAGCGGGGACCGTTTCTACGAGCAGTACTTC. Its protein is CASSGDRFYEQYF. Full variable domain (remainder filled in from reference TRBV28 and TRBJ2-7): DVKVTQSSRYLVKRTGEKVFLECVQDMDHENMFWYRQDPGLGLRLIYFSYDVKMKEKGDIPEGYSVSREKKERFSLILESASTNQTSMYLCASSGDRFYEQYFGPGTRLTVT.

In its sample, this clonotype was seen many times. This chain uses TRBV5-1 with TRBJ2-4; 9 bases match TRBD1. V dropped 4 bases and J dropped 9; count of bases not matched to a gene: 8. The CDR3 covers 14 residues. Germline CDR1 and CDR2: SGHRS and YFSETQ. The CDR3 nucleotides are TGCGCCAGCAGCCCTTCGACAGGGGGGAGCATTCAGTACTTC. This sequence encodes CASSPSTGGSIQYF.

This clonotype occurred many times. The chain has TRBV7-8 and TRBJ1-2; unclear D gene. The CDR3 has 13 residues. Trimming removed 5 bases from V and 0 bases from J, with 7 bases in between. Per germline, CDR1 SGHVS and CDR2 FQNEAQ. The CDR3 DNA is TGTGCCAGCAGCCCAGCGGCTAACTATGGCTACACCTTC. This codes for CASSPAANYGYTF. The full variable domain, in which reference TRBV7-8 and TRBJ1-2 provide the parts outside the CDR3, is GAGVSQSPRYKVAKRGQDVALRCDPISGHVSLFWYQQALGQGPEFLTYFQNEAQLDKSGLPSDRFFAERPEGSVSTLKIQRTQQEDSAVYLCASSPAANYGYTFGSGTRLTVV.

This clonotype was recorded a few times. The gene calls are TRBV5-6 and TRBJ2-7, with D unresolved. The CDR3 extends over 15 amino acids. Germline V gives CDR1 SGHDT, CDR2 YYEEEE. Trimming cost V 0 bases and J 1 base, with 11 bases left between them. CDR3 in amino acids: CASSLVELTSYEQYF. The DNA of the CDR3 is TGTGCCAGCAGCTTGGTGGAACTCACTTCCTACGAGCAGTACTTC.

CDR3 coding DNA: TGTGCCAGCAGCTTATATGTGGGAACCGGGGAGCTGTTTTTT. Translation: CASSLYVGTGELFF. The chain couples TRBV7-2 to TRBJ2-2; D is uncertain. V was shortened by 2 bases and J by 5 bases, with 9 bases between the two germline ends. CDR3 size: 14 residues. The germline V gene encodes CDR1 SGHTA and CDR2 FQGNSA. Variable domain in full (rest from reference TRBV7-2 and TRBJ2-2): GAGVSQSPSNKVTEKGKDVELRCDPISGHTALYWYRQSLGQGLEFLIYFQGNSAPDKSGLPSDRFSAERTGGSVSTLTIQRTQQEDSAVYLCASSLYVGTGELFFGEGSRLTVL.

This rearrangement joins TRBV9 to TRBJ1-2; D unclear. Trimming removed 9 bases at V and 4 bases at J, with 13 bases between. The CDR3 covers 12 residues. The germline CDR1 and CDR2 sequences are SGDLS and YYNGEE. CDR3: CATDVIRYGYTF. The CDR3 DNA reads TGTGCCACTGATGTGATTCGCTATGGCTACACCTTC.

This clonotype appeared a few times. This sequence joins TRBV11-2 and TRBJ2-1, with TRBD1 as a possible D gene (5 bases). Germline V gene sequence: CDR1 SGHAT, CDR2 FQNNGV. CDR3 length: 19 amino acids. V was trimmed by 1 base and J by 6 bases, leaving 25 bases between them. The CDR3 region is CASSLVRQSESLPINEQFF. CDR3 in DNA: TGTGCCAGCAGCTTAGTACGACAGAGTGAAAGTCTCCCAATCAATGAGCAGTTCTTC.

The V gene is TRBV4-2, the J gene TRBJ2-1, with a weak D call TRBD2 (5 bases). CDR3 length: 16 residues. Germline V gene data show CDR1 as LGHNA and CDR2 as YNFKEQ. V was shortened by 1 base and J by 0 bases, with 10 bases between the two germline ends. CDR3 nucleotides: TGTGCCAGCAGCCAAGGGGAGCGGAGCTCCTACAATGAGCAGTTCTTC. Amino acid sequence: CASSQGERSSYNEQFF.